The 20 T cell receptor beta chains presented below share a single source sample, sequenced in a study of T cell responses to AZD1222 COVID-19 vaccine. The repertoire was sequenced with immunoSEQ multiplex PCR; TCRdb's copy has only in-frame clones and lacks some. The sample contains some 180,000 clones, about nine tenths of which appear only once. Here the sequenced sample was peripheral blood, taken 28 days after the second AZD1222 dose. The receptors were sampled from an adult who received the AZD1222 COVID-19 vaccine.

This chain's CDR3 is CASSLPGQGNSPLHF. In DNA, the CDR3 is TGTGCCAGCAGTTTACCCGGACAGGGAAATTCACCCCTCCACTTT. The chain combines TRBV27 with TRBJ1-6; 8 positions match TRBD1. The CDR3 spans 15 residues. V gave up 2 bases and J gave up 7 bases; unmatched junction bases: 4. Germline lookup yields CDR1 MNHEY and CDR2 SMNVEV (reference sequence).

This sequence joins TRBV28 and TRBJ1-6; maybe TRBD1 (6 bases). With 4 bases removed from V and 8 bases from J, the gap between germline ends came to 9 bases. The CDR3 has 13 residues. From germline, CDR1 is MDHEN and CDR2 SYDVKM. The CDR3 DNA reads TGTGCCAGCAGTTCTACAGGGTATTCACCCCTCCACTTT. Its translation is CASSSTGYSPLHF.

The chain combines TRBV3-1 (or the pseudogene TRBV3-2) with TRBJ1-1, with no clear D. The CDR3 covers 13 residues. The germline V and J ends were trimmed by 1 base and 3 bases, with 6 bases remaining between them. Germline V gene lookup returns CDR1 LGHDT and CDR2 YNNKEL (reference sequence). Here the CDR3 DNA reads TGTGCCAGCAGCCAAGGGTCGGACACTGAAGCTTTCTTT. Amino acid sequence: CASSQGSDTEAFF.

The V and J genes are TRBV5-4 and TRBJ2-6; tentatively, D is TRBD2 (5 bases). Germline loops: CDR1 SGHNT, CDR2 YYREEE (reference sequence). This CDR3 comprises 19 residues. The V and J ends lost 1 base and 8 bases respectively, with 25 bases between them. The CDR3 sequence is CASSLLSGRPLSGSNVLTF. CDR3 DNA sequence: TGTGCCAGCAGCTTGTTGAGCGGAAGACCTCTGTCTGGTTCCAACGTCCTGACTTTC. The full variable domain, its missing parts supplied by reference TRBV5-4 and TRBJ2-6, is ETGVTQSPTHLIKTRGQQVTLRCSSQSGHNTVSWYQQALGQGPQFIFQYYREEENGRGNFPPRFSGLQFPNYSSELNVNALELDDSALYLCASSLLSGRPLSGSNVLTFGAGSRLTVL.

The chain couples TRBV7-9 to TRBJ2-5; perhaps TRBD1 as D (5 bases). Germline assignment: CDR1 SEHNR and CDR2 FQNEAQ (reference sequence). Trimming took 5 bases from V and 4 from J, leaving 14 bases between them. The CDR3 is 14 residues long. CDR3 region: CASSRGRAGETQYF. The DNA for the CDR3 is TGTGCCAGCAGCAGGGGCAGGGCAGGAGAGACCCAGTACTTC.

This clone was counted once. The chain employs TRBV7-9 and TRBJ1-6; tentative D call: TRBD1 (5 bases). Per germline, CDR1 SEHNR and CDR2 FQNEAQ (reference sequence). The CDR3 extends over 15 amino acids. Trimming removed 5 bases at V and 8 bases at J, with 16 bases between. The CDR3 reads CASSPGGRVHSPLHF. CDR3 DNA sequence: TGTGCCAGCAGCCCCGGGGGGAGGGTGCATTCACCCCTCCACTTT.

The rearrangement joins TRBV3-1 (or the pseudogene TRBV3-2) to TRBJ1-5; TRBD1 might be the D (5 bases). Per the germline V gene, CDR1 is LGHDT and CDR2 is YNNKEL (reference sequence). The CDR3 covers 18 residues. The germline V and J ends were trimmed by 3 bases and 5 bases, with 23 bases remaining between them. Here the CDR3 reads CASSQRPTRGRADQPQHF. The DNA for the CDR3 is TGTGCCAGCAGCCAGCGACCCACTAGGGGCAGGGCCGATCAGCCCCAGCATTTT.

This clone came up a few times. J is TRBJ1-2 and V is TRBV9; D not certain. V lost 0 bases and J 0 bases, leaving 9 bases between the germline ends. The V gene's germline CDR1 is SGDLS and CDR2 YYNGEE. This CDR3 is 15 amino acids long. The CDR3 loop is CASSVALVANYGYTF. CDR3 in DNA: TGTGCCAGCAGCGTAGCCCTGGTAGCTAACTATGGCTACACCTTC. Combining the CDR3 with reference TRBV9 and TRBJ1-2 gives the whole variable domain DSGVTQTPKHLITATGQRVTLRCSPRSGDLSVYWYQQSLDQGLQFLIQYYNGEERAKGNILERFSAQQFPDLHSELNLSSLELGDSALYFCASSVALVANYGYTFGSGTRLTVV.

The sample holds one count of this clone. The chain is built from TRBV3-1 (or the pseudogene TRBV3-2) and TRBJ1-6, with no clear D. This CDR3 comprises 14 residues. Germline values: CDR1 LGHDT, CDR2 YNNKEL (reference sequence). With 0 bases removed from V and 9 bases from J, the gap between germline ends came to 9 bases. CDR3: CASSQDLGSSPLHF. Written as DNA, the CDR3 is TGTGCCAGCAGCCAAGATCTAGGGAGTTCACCCCTCCACTTT.

A single count supports this clone. V gene TRBV2 combines with J gene TRBJ2-2; 12 bases are shared with TRBD2. The junction had 3 bases not matched to a gene; V was cut back by 6 bases and J by 4 bases. There are 15 residues in the CDR3. CDR1 and CDR2 from the germline V gene are SNHLY and FYNNEI. The CDR3, as DNA: TGTGCCAGCAGGCCGGGACTAGCGGGCACCGGGGAGCTGTTTTTT. This sequence encodes CASRPGLAGTGELFF.

CDR3 region: CASSPTGGIYEQYF. In DNA, the CDR3 is TGTGCCAGCAGCCCGACAGGGGGGATCTACGAGCAGTACTTC. This chain joins TRBV5-4 and TRBJ2-7, with 9 bases matching TRBD1. This CDR3 contains 14 residues. The V gene's germline CDR1 is SGHNT and CDR2 YYREEE (reference sequence). The V segment lost 4 bases and the J segment 3 bases; nucleotides outside the gene matches: 5.

This clone was seen only a few times. The CDR3 nucleotides read TGTGCCAGCAGTTTAGGCAGTAGATATGGCTACACCTTC. This translates into CASSLGSRYGYTF. The rearrangement links TRBV28 to TRBJ1-2; D unresolved. The V gene's germline CDR1 is MDHEN and CDR2 SYDVKM. Trimming shortened V by 2 bases and J by 5 bases, and 9 bases separated the two germline ends. The CDR3 runs 13 residues.

V and J are TRBV30 and TRBJ1-4, with 8 bases fitting TRBD1. Trimming took 4 bases from V and 6 from J; bases not matched to a gene: 4. This CDR3 is built from 13 residues. Germline V gives CDR1 GTSNPN, CDR2 SVGIG (reference sequence). As DNA, the CDR3 is TGTGCCTGGACAGGGGGCTGGGATGAAAAACTGTTTTTT. It codes for CAWTGGWDEKLFF.

V and J are TRBV19 and TRBJ2-5, with a tentative D call TRBD1 (6 bases). Germline V gene lookup returns CDR1 LNHDA and CDR2 SQIVND (reference sequence). V was shortened by 6 bases and J by 2 bases, with 19 bases between the two germline ends. The CDR3 is 16 residues long. The DNA for the CDR3 is TGTGCCAGTAGACAGGGCACCGGGACACCGCAAGAGACCCAGTACTTC. Protein sequence: CASRQGTGTPQETQYF.

The chain couples TRBV9 to TRBJ2-2; 9 positions agree with TRBD2. Trimming at V came to 3 bases and at J to 4 bases, leaving 4 bases not matched to a gene. The CDR3 totals 15 residues. Germline values: CDR1 SGDLS, CDR2 YYNGEE. The CDR3 region has the DNA TGTGCCAGCAGCGGCGGGGGGGCCCTCACCGGGGAGCTGTTTTTT. Translating it yields CASSGGGALTGELFF.

The chain couples TRBV7-6 to TRBJ1-4, with 8 positions matching TRBD1. The ends lost 5 bases at V and 6 bases at J; junction bases unmatched: 11. The CDR3 length is 16 residues. Germline CDR1 is SGHVS and CDR2 is FNYEAQ. The CDR3 region has the DNA TGTGCCAGCAGCCCGTCCGCCAGGGGGCTCGATGAAAAACTGTTTTTT. Protein: CASSPSARGLDEKLFF.

The chain is built from TRBV30 and TRBJ1-6, with 7 bases aligning to TRBD1. V was pared by 1 base and J by 4 bases, with 1 base of the junction left unmatched. The CDR3 contains 14 residues. Germline V gene data show CDR1 as GTSNPN and CDR2 as SVGIG (reference sequence). The CDR3 region is CAWSGGQYNSPLHF. CDR3 coding DNA: TGTGCCTGGAGTGGGGGACAGTATAATTCACCCCTCCACTTT.

The DNA for the CDR3 is TGTGCCAGCAGCAAATCTGGAAACACCATATATTTT. It encodes CASSKSGNTIYF. This chain uses TRBV3-1 (or the pseudogene TRBV3-2) with TRBJ1-3; D is unresolved. This CDR3 is 12 amino acids long. Per the germline V gene, CDR1 is LGHDT and CDR2 is YNNKEL (reference sequence). The V gene lost 5 bases and the J gene lost 1 base, with 3 bases spanning the gap.

This clone has only a few counts. The chain couples TRBV4-1 to TRBJ2-3, with TRBD2 matching 9 bases. CDR1 and CDR2 from the germline V gene are MGHRA and YSYEKL. The CDR3 has 18 amino acids. V lost 1 base and J lost 5; bases outside the gene matches: 13. As DNA, the CDR3 is TGCGCCAGCAGCCAAGGTCGTACTCGCGCGGGAGGGCGAGATACGCAGTATTTT. Protein: CASSQGRTRAGGRDTQYF.

V gene TRBV30 combines with J gene TRBJ2-2; TRBD1 aligns across 8 bases. Germline V CDR1 and CDR2: GTSNPN, SVGIG (reference sequence). The CDR3 contains 15 residues. V lost 2 bases, J lost 7 bases, and 9 bases stayed unmatched. The CDR3 DNA reads TGTGCCTGGAGTCCTAAGACAGGGGCGGTCGGGGAGCTGTTTTTT. Protein sequence: CAWSPKTGAVGELFF.